These 11 T cell receptor beta chains were all obtained from the same sample, sequenced in a study of shared clonotypes between healthy human individuals (dated by TCRdb to the early 2020s). CD8 naive samples were CD45RO-negative cells positively selected for CCR7, giving a CD45RA+CCR7+ population that excluded TemRA cells. Receptor amplification or capture employed the immunoSEQ multiplex PCR assay. This immuneACCESS table, as held by TCRdb, lists in-frame sequences with V and J called but not all clones. Of the missing ones, under half trace to an unresolved V gene in checked studies; the others have no known cause. Recorded for this sample are millions of clones; roughly 94% of them occurred a single time. Of the sample, 0.9% to 1.4% falls within the top ten clones. Sample: naive CD8+ T cells sorted from blood. Explained via the paper, the cell subset or site label denotes: CD45RA+CCR7+. All receptors derive from a man aged 18 to 29 in good health.

About this clone itself: This sample also contains other DNA sequences that code for the same CDR3. The rearrangement links TRBV5-1 to TRBJ2-7; 8 nucleotides match TRBD1. This CDR3 comprises 14 residues. Germline V lookup: CDR1 SGHRS, CDR2 YFSETQ. Trimming cost V 5 bases and J 2 bases; bases outside gene matches: 6. In DNA, the CDR3 is TGCGCCAGCAGTAGCGACAGGGGACCCTACGAGCAGTACTTC. Its protein is CASSSDRGPYEQYF.

This chain uses TRBV11-2 with TRBJ1-2; D remains ambiguous. Germline V gene data show CDR1 as SGHAT and CDR2 as FQNNGV. This CDR3 comprises 12 residues. V was cut by 9 bases and J by 4 bases, with 12 bases left in between. The CDR3 loop reads CARVDSSYGYTF. CDR3 nucleotide sequence: TGTGCCAGGGTTGATTCCAGCTATGGCTACACCTTC.

Notes on this clone: The sample contains more than one DNA sequence encoding this CDR3. This rearrangement joins TRBV9 to TRBJ1-1; perhaps TRBD1 as D (6 bases). Trimming removed 0 bases at V and 5 bases at J, with 11 bases between. The germline gives CDR1 SGDLS, CDR2 YYNGEE. This CDR3 comprises 14 residues. The CDR3 nucleotides are TGTGCCAGCAGCGTAGGGGGGGCTGGAACTGAAGCTTTCTTT. This codes for CASSVGGAGTEAFF. The full variable domain, rest sourced from reference TRBV9 and TRBJ1-1, is DSGVTQTPKHLITATGQRVTLRCSPRSGDLSVYWYQQSLDQGLQFLIQYYNGEERAKGNILERFSAQQFPDLHSELNLSSLELGDSALYFCASSVGGAGTEAFFGQGTRLTVV.

CDR3 DNA: TGTGCCAGCAGCTTAAGTGGGACAGGGATTACGAAAGAGACCCAGTACTTC. This translates into CASSLSGTGITKETQYF. The chain couples TRBV5-4 to TRBJ2-5; 9 bases agree with TRBD1. In germline, CDR1 is SGHNT, CDR2 YYREEE (reference sequence). Unmatched junction bases numbered 11, after V lost 2 bases and J lost 3 bases. The CDR3 runs 17 residues.

The chain carries TRBV7-8 and TRBJ2-2, with TRBD2 identical over 13 bases. The trim removed 3 bases at V and 1 base at J, leaving 2 bases unmatched. The CDR3 is 17 residues long. Germline-derived CDR1 and CDR2 are SGHVS and FQNEAQ. CDR3 residues: CASSLGLAGMNTGELFF. The CDR3 DNA reads as TGTGCCAGCAGCTTGGGACTAGCGGGAATGAACACCGGGGAGCTGTTTTTT.

CDR3 bases: TGTGCCAGCAGCCTTTTCCCGGGCCCCAAGGACAACTATGGCTACACCTTC. It yields the protein CASSLFPGPKDNYGYTF. V is TRBV28 and J is TRBJ1-2, with D hard to call. The ends were cut back, 6 bases at V and 2 bases at J, with 22 bases in the middle. The CDR3 contains 17 residues. The germline gives CDR1 MDHEN, CDR2 SYDVKM.

With respect to this clone: The same CDR3 can be traced to other DNA sequences in this sample. The gene calls are TRBV5-8 and TRBJ2-3; D remains ambiguous. The ends were cut back, 0 bases at V and 3 bases at J, with 5 bases in the middle. Looked up from germline, CDR1 is SGHTS and CDR2 is YDEGEE. The CDR3 loop spans 13 amino acids. This CDR3 reads CASSLVPTDTQYF. CDR3 nucleotides: TGTGCCAGCAGCTTGGTTCCTACAGATACGCAGTATTTT.

The chain uses TRBV9 and TRBJ2-1; 13 bases line up with TRBD2. The CDR3 spans 14 residues. The V gene's germline CDR1 is SGDLS and CDR2 YYNGEE. V gave up 6 bases and J gave up 5 bases; unmatched junction bases: 2. The CDR3 region is CASTGTSGNNEQFF. CDR3 sequence (DNA): TGTGCCAGCACAGGGACTAGCGGGAACAATGAGCAGTTCTTC.

The genes are TRBV28 and TRBJ1-1, with D possibly matching TRBD1 (5 bases). V lost 5 bases and J 4 bases, leaving 14 bases between the germline ends. The CDR3 loop spans 14 amino acids. The germline gives CDR1 MDHEN, CDR2 SYDVKM. DNA for the CDR3: TGTGCCAGCAGTCTCCTACAGGAGGGCACTGAAGCTTTCTTT. This sequence encodes CASSLLQEGTEAFF.

This rearrangement joins TRBV5-4 to TRBJ2-3, with D unclear. V was cut by 4 bases and J by 1 base, with 4 bases left in between. The CDR3 extends over 12 amino acids. Germline CDR1 is SGHNT and CDR2 is YYREEE (reference sequence). DNA of the CDR3: TGTGCCAGCAGCGACCGCACAGATACGCAGTATTTT. It codes for CASSDRTDTQYF.

The rearrangement joins TRBV7-9 to TRBJ1-5, with D uncertain. V shed 1 base and J shed 3 bases, with 13 bases lying between them. Germline values: CDR1 SEHNR, CDR2 FQNEAQ (reference sequence). The CDR3 contains 16 residues. In DNA form, the CDR3 reads TGTGCCAGCAGCTTAGGTGGCGTAGGTCCCAATCAGCCCCAGCATTTT. The encoded protein is CASSLGGVGPNQPQHF.